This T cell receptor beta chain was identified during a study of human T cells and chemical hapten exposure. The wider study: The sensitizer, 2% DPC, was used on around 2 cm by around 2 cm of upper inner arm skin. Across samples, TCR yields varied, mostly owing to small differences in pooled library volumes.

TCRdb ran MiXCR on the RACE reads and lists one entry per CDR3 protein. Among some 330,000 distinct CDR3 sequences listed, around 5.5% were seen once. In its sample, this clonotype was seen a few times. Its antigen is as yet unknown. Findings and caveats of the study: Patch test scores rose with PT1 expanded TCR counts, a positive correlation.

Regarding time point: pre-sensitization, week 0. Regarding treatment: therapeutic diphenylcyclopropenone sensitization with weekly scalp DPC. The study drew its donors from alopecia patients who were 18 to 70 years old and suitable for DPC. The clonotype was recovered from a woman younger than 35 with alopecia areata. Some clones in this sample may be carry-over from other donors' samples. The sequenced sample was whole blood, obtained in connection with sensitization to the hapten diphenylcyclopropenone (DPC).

The DNA for the CDR3 is TGTGCCAGCAGTTACTCGAAGACAGCTGGCTACACCTTC. As protein: CASSYSKTAGYTF. V gene TRBV6-2 or TRBV6-3 combines with J gene TRBJ1-2, with D perhaps TRBD1 (5 bases). Trimming shortened V by 0 bases and J by 7 bases, and 9 bases separated the two germline ends. Germline loops: CDR1 MNHEY, CDR2 SVGEGT. The CDR3 totals 13 residues.